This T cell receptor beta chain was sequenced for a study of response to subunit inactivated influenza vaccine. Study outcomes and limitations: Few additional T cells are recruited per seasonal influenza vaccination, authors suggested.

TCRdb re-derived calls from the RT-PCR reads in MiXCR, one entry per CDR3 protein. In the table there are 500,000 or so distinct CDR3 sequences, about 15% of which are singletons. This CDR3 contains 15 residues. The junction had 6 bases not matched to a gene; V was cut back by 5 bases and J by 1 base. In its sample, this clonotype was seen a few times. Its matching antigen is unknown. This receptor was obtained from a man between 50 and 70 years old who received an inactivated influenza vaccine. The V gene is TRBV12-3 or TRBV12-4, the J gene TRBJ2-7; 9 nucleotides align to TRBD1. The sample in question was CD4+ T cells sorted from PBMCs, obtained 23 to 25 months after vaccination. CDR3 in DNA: TGTGCCAGCAGTGCCCGGACAGGGGCTTCCTACGAGCAGTACTTC. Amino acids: CASSARTGASYEQYF.